This TCR beta chain was obtained from a study of CXCR3-negative and CXCR3-positive naive CD8 T cells. Whole-study findings and limits: Cryopreserved cells showed partially decreased CXCR3 expression, and most assays used fresh PBMCs.

Via 5' RACE with UMI labels, TRB cDNA libraries were prepared. TCRdb reprocessed the 5' RACE reads and reports one entry per CDR3 protein, with no DNA. Here the sample table reports some 130,000 distinct CDR3 sequences. Germline CDR1 is LNHNV and CDR2 is YYDKDF (reference sequence). The CDR3 contains 17 residues. Concerning this clonotype: Its specificity is unknown.

The gene calls are TRBV15 and TRBJ2-3. The receptor's source is a human donor in good health. Some clones in this sample may be carry-over from other donors' samples. The specimen was naive CXCR3- CD8+ T cells from blood. Described subset: CD45RO-CCR7+CD27+CD95- naive CD8+ T cells lacking CXCR3 (TNR3-). The CDR3: CATSRDLTPLPTDTQYF.